These 28 T cell receptor beta chains were all obtained from the same sample, sequenced in a study of T cell repertoires in cytomegalovirus infection. MiXCR was run by TCRdb on the reads, yielding one entry per CDR3 protein. This sample has roughly 860,000 distinct CDR3 sequences; 32% occur once, and the top ten carry around 11%. Their specific antigens are unknown. Sequencing was performed on cultured CD8+ T cells from PBMCs, taken from culture after CMV antigen stimulation. The receptors here all came from a human donor in good health (CMV status not recorded). Some clones in this sample may be carry-over from other donors' samples.

The chain has TRBV15 and TRBJ1-5; maybe TRBD1 (6 bases). Per germline, CDR1 LNHNV and CDR2 YYDKDF (reference sequence). This CDR3 has 15 residues. The ends were cut back, 5 bases at V and 5 bases at J, with 16 bases in the middle. DNA of the CDR3: TGTGCCACCAGCCGAACAGGGAGGGGGGATCAGCCCCAGCATTTT. Translating gives CATSRTGRGDQPQHF.

This clonotype has a handful of counts. The CDR3 nucleotides read TGTGCCAGTAGCCTTGAAGATATACTATACACAGATACGCAGTATTTT. It yields the protein CASSLEDILYTDTQYF. The chain joins TRBV19 to TRBJ2-3; D unclear. The CDR3 has 16 residues. The germline CDR1 and CDR2 sequences are LNHDA and SQIVND (reference sequence). Trimming took off 6 bases at V and 2 bases at J, with 18 bases between the two ends.

V and J are TRBV5-1 and TRBJ1-6; D not certain. The CDR3 runs to 17 residues. Germline values: CDR1 SGHRS, CDR2 YFSETQ. V shed 1 base and J shed 3 bases, with 14 bases lying between them. The DNA for the CDR3 is TGCGCCAGCAGCTTGATGTCGGAAATCTACTATAATTCACCCCTCCACTTT. Its protein is CASSLMSEIYYNSPLHF.

This clonotype is a singleton in its sample. The rearrangement joins TRBV9 to TRBJ1-1; no definite D call. Germline values: CDR1 SGDLS, CDR2 YYNGEE. V was cut by 0 bases and J by 7 bases, with 10 bases left in between. The CDR3 runs to 13 residues. The chain's CDR3 is CASSVAQEGEAFF. The CDR3 DNA follows: TGTGCCAGCAGCGTAGCTCAGGAGGGTGAAGCTTTCTTT.

CDR3 sequence (DNA): TGTGCCAGCAGTTCCCGGACAGAGAATCAGCCCCAGCATTTT. Its translation is CASSSRTENQPQHF. This sequence joins TRBV27 and TRBJ1-5; TRBD1 might be the D (6 bases). The CDR3 extends over 14 amino acids. Germline assignment: CDR1 MNHEY and CDR2 SMNVEV (reference sequence). With 4 bases removed from V and 4 bases from J, the gap between germline ends came to 11 bases.

Worth noting for this clonotype: Compared with germline, one end of the junction differs, possibly owing to a read error. The chain links TRBV11-3 to TRBJ2-2; TRBD2 matches at 7 bases. The germline gives CDR1 SGHNT, CDR2 YENEEA. This CDR3 has 16 amino acids. The CDR3: CAGSPWEGKNTGELFF. CDR3 bases: TGTGCCGGCAGCCCTTGGGAGGGGAAGAACACCGGGGAGCTGTTTTTT.

This clonotype turned up a few times. CDR3 protein: CASSPGTYNDPGELFF. In DNA, the CDR3 is TGTGCCAGCAGTCCCGGGACGTACAACGACCCCGGGGAGCTGTTTTTT. The chain combines TRBV6-2 or TRBV6-3 with TRBJ2-2; D is perhaps TRBD1 or TRBD2 (5 bases each). Germline assignment: CDR1 MNHEY and CDR2 SVGEGT. The CDR3 sequence is 16 residues long. The V end was cut by 5 bases, the J end by 6 bases, with 19 bases between.

This clonotype showed up many times. The CDR3 reads CASSPLGTSGGKRNIQYF. The CDR3 coding sequence is TGTGCCAGCAGTCCCTTAGGGACTAGCGGGGGGAAACGAAACATTCAGTACTTC. The V gene is TRBV12-3 or TRBV12-4, the J gene TRBJ2-4; 15 nucleotides align to TRBD2. This CDR3 has 18 amino acids. After removal of 5 bases from V and 6 bases from J, the junction contained 11 bases not matched to a gene.

This clonotype turned up a few times. The chain combines TRBV20-1 with TRBJ1-1; D not resolved. This CDR3 comprises 14 residues. The germline V and J ends were trimmed by 5 bases and 0 bases, with 13 bases remaining between them. The germline gives CDR1 DFQATT, CDR2 SNEGSKA (reference sequence). The CDR3 reads CSALARILNTEAFF. The DNA of the CDR3 is TGCAGTGCTCTAGCCCGGATTTTGAACACTGAAGCTTTCTTT.

The CDR3 reads CASSWQGDSPLHF. The CDR3 DNA reads as TGTGCCAGCAGTTGGCAGGGGGATTCACCCCTCCACTTT. This chain links TRBV27 with TRBJ1-6; 7 bases align to TRBD1. Germline V gives CDR1 MNHEY, CDR2 SMNVEV (reference sequence). The CDR3 extends over 13 amino acids. Germline trimming cut 4 bases from V and 8 bases from J; bases unmatched to any gene: 2.

This chain uses TRBV12-3 or TRBV12-4 with TRBJ1-1; D is unresolved. The V end lost 2 bases, the J end lost 11 bases, and 15 bases lay between the germline ends. This CDR3 has 13 residues. This chain's CDR3 is CASSLTAQIEAFF. Written as DNA, the CDR3 is TGTGCCAGCAGTTTAACCGCCCAAATTGAGGCTTTCTTT.

The chain uses TRBV6-2 or TRBV6-3 and TRBJ2-7, with 8 bases aligning to TRBD1. The CDR3 extends over 13 amino acids. Germline V lookup: CDR1 MNHEY, CDR2 SVGEGT. With V trimmed by 4 bases and J by 7 bases, 6 bases remained unmatched. CDR3 amino acids: CASSLGQVLEQYV. CDR3 bases: TGTGCCAGCAGTTTGGGACAGGTCTTGGAGCAGTACGTC.

This chain links TRBV19 with TRBJ1-2; TRBD1 is a possible D gene (5 bases). Trimming took 2 bases from V and 0 from J, leaving 10 bases between them. Germline values: CDR1 LNHDA, CDR2 SQIVND (reference sequence). The CDR3 length is 15 residues. Here the CDR3 reads CASSISGTANYGYTF. CDR3 bases: TGTGCCAGTAGTATAAGCGGGACGGCTAACTATGGCTACACCTTC.

The chain carries TRBV6-1 and TRBJ2-5; possible D gene TRBD2, 6 bases. Germline assignment: CDR1 MNHNS and CDR2 SASEGT. This CDR3 region has 13 residues. Trimming stripped 5 bases from V and 5 bases from J, with 12 bases between. Here the CDR3 DNA reads TGTGCCAGCAGTCCACTAGCCCGGGAGACCCAGTACTTC. It specifies CASSPLARETQYF.

This clonotype turned up a few times. The genes are TRBV5-1 and TRBJ2-3; a possible D gene is TRBD2 (5 bases). The V end lost 0 bases, the J end lost 0 bases, and 17 bases lay between the germline ends. Germline CDR1 reads SGHRS; CDR2 reads YFSETQ. The CDR3 covers 18 residues. The CDR3 bases are TGCGCCAGCAGCTTGGAGGCAGCTCCTGGGAGCAGCACAGATACGCAGTATTTT. Residues: CASSLEAAPGSSTDTQYF.

This clonotype was counted a few times. The genes are TRBV12-5 and TRBJ1-2; no firm D call. Per the germline V gene, CDR1 is LGHNT and CDR2 is FRNRAP. The CDR3 length is 12 residues. Trimming shortened V by 5 bases and J by 8 bases, and 12 bases separated the two germline ends. In DNA form, the CDR3 reads TGTGCTAGTGGTCCCGGGCCCCGCGGCTACACCTTC. It is translated as CASGPGPRGYTF. Complete variable domain (other parts from reference TRBV12-5 and TRBJ1-2): DARVTQTPRHKVTEMGQEVTMRCQPILGHNTVFWYRQTMMQGLELLAYFRNRAPLDDSGMPKDRFSAEMPDATLATLKIQPSEPRDSAVYFCASGPGPRGYTFGSGTRLTVV.

The V gene is TRBV7-9, the J gene TRBJ1-2; D might be TRBD1 (6 bases). The CDR3 has 16 residues. V was cut by 5 bases and J by 0 bases, with 16 bases left in between. CDR1 is SEHNR and CDR2 is FQNEAQ in the germline V gene (reference sequence). The CDR3 DNA follows: TGTGCCAGCAGCCCTCAGGGGCGGACAGCTAACTATGGCTACACCTTC. It codes for CASSPQGRTANYGYTF.

There are many counts of this clonotype. The chain employs TRBV6-1 and TRBJ1-1; tentative D call: TRBD1 (6 bases). Germline V gene sequence: CDR1 MNHNS, CDR2 SASEGT. V lost 8 bases and J lost 5, with 21 bases in between. The CDR3 contains 15 residues. The CDR3 bases are TGTGCCAGCGATCCGAAACAGGGATTAAGTACTGAAGCTTTCTTT. Amino acid sequence: CASDPKQGLSTEAFF.

The chain couples TRBV4-3 to TRBJ2-5; no reliable D call. The length of the CDR3 is 15 residues. The V and J ends lost 5 bases and 2 bases respectively, with 15 bases between them. In germline, CDR1 is LGHNA, CDR2 YSLEER. This CDR3 reads CASSYPGNTQETQYF. CDR3 in DNA: TGCGCCAGCAGCTATCCTGGGAACACTCAAGAGACCCAGTACTTC.

The chain couples TRBV14 to TRBJ1-2, with 8 positions matching TRBD1. The germline gives CDR1 SGHDN, CDR2 FVKESK. The CDR3 extends over 12 amino acids. The V and J ends lost 4 bases and 8 bases, in that order; junction bases with no gene match: 3. CDR3 residues: CASSRAGGGYTF. The CDR3 DNA follows: TGTGCCAGCAGCCGCGCAGGGGGCGGCTACACCTTC.

This rearrangement joins TRBV7-9 to TRBJ1-5, with D possibly TRBD1 on 5 matching bases. Between the trimmed V and J ends, which lost 10 bases and 4 bases, there was a span of 11 bases. CDR3 length: 12 residues. Germline CDR1 SEHNR, CDR2 FQNEAQ (reference sequence). CDR3 DNA: TGTGCCACCCGGGACGGAAATCAGCCCCAGCATTTT. It codes for CATRDGNQPQHF.

The sample holds a few counts of this clonotype. The junction departs from the called germline gene at one end, perhaps through a read error. The J gene is TRBJ2-2, the V gene TRBV7-3; 7 nucleotides line up with TRBD1. Germline V gives CDR1 SGHTA, CDR2 FQGTGA. The CDR3 extends over 15 amino acids. In nucleotides, the CDR3 is TGTGTCAGCAGCTTAAGTACAGGGGACACCGGGGAGCTGTTTTTT. Translating it yields CVSSLSTGDTGELFF.

The CDR3 coding sequence is TGTGCCAGCAGTTCCCGGGGGGGGGGGAACACTGAAGCTTTCTTT. Translated: CASSSRGGGNTEAFF. The chain joins TRBV27 to TRBJ1-1; perhaps TRBD1 as D (5 bases). This CDR3 spans 15 amino acids. Germline assignment: CDR1 MNHEY and CDR2 SMNVEV (reference sequence). The V and J ends lost 4 bases and 1 base respectively, with 13 bases between them.

In this sample, this clonotype turned up once. V usage is TRBV20-1 and J usage is TRBJ1-5, with 8 bases matching TRBD1. Losses at the gene ends were 5 bases for V and 5 bases for J; bases not matched to a gene: 8. From germline, CDR1 is DFQATT and CDR2 SNEGSKA (reference sequence). The CDR3 has 14 residues. The CDR3 DNA sequence: TGCAGTGCTGTCCGGACAGGGTTCGATCAGCCCCAGCATTTT. It specifies CSAVRTGFDQPQHF.

The chain couples TRBV19 to TRBJ2-2; D remains unclear. This CDR3 is 12 amino acids long. V lost 4 bases and J lost 4, with 4 bases in between. Per the germline V gene, CDR1 is LNHDA and CDR2 is SQIVND (reference sequence). The CDR3: CASSTSTGELFF. The CDR3 bases are TGTGCCAGTAGTACCAGCACCGGGGAGCTGTTTTTT.

Only a few counts were recorded for this clonotype. V usage is TRBV6-5 and J usage is TRBJ1-1; 8 bases align to TRBD1. With 8 bases clipped from V and 7 bases from J, the junction kept 6 bases outside the gene matches. CDR1 and CDR2 (germline): MNHEY, SVGAGI. The CDR3 runs 12 residues. The CDR3 region has the DNA TGTGCCAGCGGATACAGGGGGATTGAAGCTTTCTTT. It yields the protein CASGYRGIEAFF.

The chain has TRBV14 and TRBJ2-7; D may match TRBD1 or TRBD2 (5 bases each). This CDR3 comprises 15 residues. V was trimmed by 4 bases and J by 3 bases, leaving 16 bases between them. In germline, CDR1 is SGHDN, CDR2 FVKESK. The CDR3 DNA sequence: TGTGCCAGCAGCCTCAGGCAGAGGGGTGGCTACGAGCAGTACGTC. Its translation is CASSLRQRGGYEQYV.

In this sample, this clonotype turned up a few times. The rearrangement uses TRBV4-3 and TRBJ2-1, with D maybe TRBD1 (7 bases). Germline V gene lookup returns CDR1 LGHNA and CDR2 YSLEER. The V gene lost 4 bases and the J gene lost 4 bases, with 14 bases spanning the gap. CDR3 length: 15 amino acids. This CDR3 reads CASSPESGGYNEQFF. CDR3 nucleotides: TGCGCCAGCAGCCCAGAGTCAGGGGGGTACAATGAGCAGTTCTTC.